This passage covers 20 T cell receptor beta chains from one sample sequenced in a study of shared clonotypes between healthy human individuals. The repertoire was sequenced with immunoSEQ multiplex PCR; TCRdb's copy has only in-frame clones and lacks some. The table has about 490,000 clones, 76% seen once. Sequencing input: PBMCs. These receptor sequences come from a woman between 35 and 50 years old in good health. Some clones in this sample may be carry-over from other donors' samples.

The rearrangement joins TRBV5-1 to TRBJ1-1, with D tentatively TRBD1 (6 bases). The CDR3 contains 14 residues. Germline-derived CDR1 and CDR2 are SGHRS and YFSETQ. Trimming cost V 5 bases and J 6 bases, with 17 bases left between them. CDR3 in DNA: TGCGCCAGCAGGGACCTTGGGGGGGCCGCTGAAGCTTTCTTT. It translates to CASRDLGGAAEAFF.

The table lists this clone with a few counts. The chain links TRBV9 to TRBJ2-1; TRBD1 matches at 7 bases. Unmatched junction bases numbered 3, after V lost 0 bases and J lost 0 bases. The germline V gene has CDR1 SGDLS and CDR2 YYNGEE. The CDR3 loop spans 16 amino acids. DNA of the CDR3: TGTGCCAGCAGCGTAGCCGGGGACAGCTCCTACAATGAGCAGTTCTTC. Its protein product is CASSVAGDSSYNEQFF. Based on the CDR3 plus reference TRBV9 and TRBJ2-1, the full variable domain is DSGVTQTPKHLITATGQRVTLRCSPRSGDLSVYWYQQSLDQGLQFLIQYYNGEERAKGNILERFSAQQFPDLHSELNLSSLELGDSALYFCASSVAGDSSYNEQFFGPGTRLTVL.

The chain combines TRBV9 with TRBJ2-7; D remains unclear. Germline CDR1 and CDR2: SGDLS and YYNGEE. V was cut by 0 bases and J by 3 bases, with 10 bases left in between. The CDR3 extends over 14 amino acids. CDR3 sequence reads: CASSVDWGFYEQYF. CDR3 bases: TGTGCCAGCAGCGTAGACTGGGGTTTCTACGAGCAGTACTTC. Based on the CDR3 plus reference TRBV9 and TRBJ2-7, the full variable domain is DSGVTQTPKHLITATGQRVTLRCSPRSGDLSVYWYQQSLDQGLQFLIQYYNGEERAKGNILERFSAQQFPDLHSELNLSSLELGDSALYFCASSVDWGFYEQYFGPGTRLTVT.

In the case of this clone: Other nucleotide sequences in the sample specify the same CDR3. V and J are TRBV7-9 and TRBJ1-3; no reliable D call. Trimming shortened V by 5 bases and J by 1 base, and 3 bases separated the two germline ends. Germline V gene data show CDR1 as SEHNR and CDR2 as FQNEAQ (reference sequence). The CDR3 is 12 amino acids. The CDR3: CASSPSGNTIYF. The CDR3 nucleotides read TGTGCCAGCAGCCCGTCTGGAAACACCATATATTTT.

In its sample, this clone was seen a few times. V usage is TRBV5-1 and J usage is TRBJ2-1; possibly TRBD2 for D (6 bases). CDR1 and CDR2 from the germline V gene are SGHRS and YFSETQ. This CDR3 has 16 amino acids. V gave up 4 bases and J gave up 3 bases, with 17 bases separating them. The CDR3 sequence: CASSPLQRRVYNEQFF. The DNA for the CDR3 is TGCGCCAGCAGCCCCCTCCAGCGGAGGGTCTACAATGAGCAGTTCTTC.

The chain couples TRBV2 to TRBJ1-1; 7 positions match TRBD1. The CDR3 spans 14 residues. The J segment lost 1 base and the V segment lost 10 bases, leaving 9 bases of the junction unmatched. The V gene's germline CDR1 is SNHLY and CDR2 FYNNEI. This chain's CDR3 is CATQRTGQNTEAFF. As DNA, the CDR3 is TGTGCCACCCAGCGGACAGGCCAGAACACTGAAGCTTTCTTT.

The rearrangement links TRBV18 to TRBJ2-1; 10 bases are a match to TRBD2. Unmatched junction bases numbered 7, after V lost 3 bases and J lost 2 bases. Germline V lookup: CDR1 KGHSH, CDR2 LQKENI. This CDR3 comprises 17 residues. The CDR3, as DNA: TGTGCCAGCTCACCCACGCCTAGCGGGAGCCCCTACAATGAGCAGTTCTTC. Its translation is CASSPTPSGSPYNEQFF.

The table lists this clone with many counts. The V call is TRBV29-1, the J call TRBJ1-2; no clear D. V was pared by 1 base and J by 7 bases, with 16 bases between. The CDR3 runs 14 residues. The germline gives CDR1 SQVTM, CDR2 ANQGSEA. DNA for the CDR3: TGCAGCGTTGAAGTGGTCGGGCGGAATCGTGGCTACACCTTC. The encoded protein is CSVEVVGRNRGYTF.

This chain's CDR3 is CASSEGTHEVSYEQYF. CDR3 DNA sequence: TGTGCCAGCAGTGAGGGAACTCACGAAGTCTCCTACGAGCAGTACTTC. The V call is TRBV6-1, the J call TRBJ2-7, with no clear D. This CDR3 has 16 residues. Trimming left V 3 bases short and J 0 bases short, with 15 bases between. The V gene's germline CDR1 is MNHNS and CDR2 SASEGT.

This clone was observed a handful of times. The chain links TRBV29-1 to TRBJ2-3; TRBD2 matches 11 bases. Trimming cost V 8 bases and J 2 bases; bases outside gene matches: 15. Germline V CDR1 and CDR2: SQVTM, ANQGSEA. The CDR3 sequence is 17 residues long. CDR3 sequence (DNA): TGCAGCTTCGACAGGGGTCTAGCGGGAGGACTCACAGATACGCAGTATTTT. This codes for CSFDRGLAGGLTDTQYF.

This clone was found a few times. The genes are TRBV7-2 and TRBJ1-1; 7 bases fit TRBD1. The CDR3 extends over 14 amino acids. V lost 5 bases to trimming and J lost 5 bases; unmatched junction nucleotides: 8. Germline loops: CDR1 SGHTA, CDR2 FQGNSA. The CDR3 region is CASSLDRVATEAFF. DNA for the CDR3: TGTGCCAGCAGCCTTGACAGGGTAGCGACTGAAGCTTTCTTT. The full variable domain, completed using reference TRBV7-2 and TRBJ1-1, is GAGVSQSPSNKVTEKGKDVELRCDPISGHTALYWYRQSLGQGLEFLIYFQGNSAPDKSGLPSDRFSAERTGGSVSTLTIQRTQQEDSAVYLCASSLDRVATEAFFGQGTRLTVV.

The CDR3, as DNA: TGTGCCAGCAGTTCAGGGCCTTGGGACGAGCAGTACTTC. Its translation: CASSSGPWDEQYF. The V call is TRBV6-5, the J call TRBJ2-7, with a possible D match to TRBD1 (5 bases). V shed 4 bases and J shed 5 bases, with 12 bases lying between them. This CDR3 contains 13 residues. Germline CDR1 and CDR2: MNHEY and SVGAGI.

This sequence joins TRBV9 and TRBJ2-1; D might be TRBD2 (6 bases). The CDR3 runs 15 residues. Trimming took 3 bases from V and 4 from J, leaving 14 bases between them. Germline assignment: CDR1 SGDLS and CDR2 YYNGEE. CDR3 sequence: CASSGRGVGYNEQFF. CDR3 DNA sequence: TGTGCCAGCAGCGGGAGGGGAGTGGGTTACAATGAGCAGTTCTTC.

The chain links TRBV10-1 to TRBJ2-3, with TRBD1 matching 10 bases. The germline V gene encodes CDR1 WNHNN and CDR2 SYGVQD (reference sequence). Trimming at V came to 6 bases and at J to 6 bases, leaving 9 bases not matched to a gene. The CDR3 length is 15 residues. CDR3 sequence (DNA): TGCGCCAGCAGGGACCTGACAGGGGGCGACGATACGCAGTATTTT. Protein product: CASRDLTGGDDTQYF.

The V and J genes are TRBV30 and TRBJ1-4; tentatively, D is TRBD1 (6 bases). The length of the CDR3 is 17 residues. V shed 4 bases and J shed 1 base, with 19 bases lying between them. Per the germline V gene, CDR1 is GTSNPN and CDR2 is SVGIG (reference sequence). CDR3 sequence: CAWMGDMGPGTNEKLFF. CDR3 coding DNA: TGTGCCTGGATGGGGGACATGGGGCCAGGAACTAATGAAAAACTGTTTTTT.

This chain links TRBV27 with TRBJ1-2; possibly TRBD1 for D (5 bases). CDR3 size: 15 residues. CDR1 is MNHEY, CDR2 SMNVEV, per germline (reference sequence). V lost 5 bases and J 4 bases, leaving 17 bases between the germline ends. CDR3 in DNA: TGTGCCAGCAGTCTCAGGGAATTGGGCGGCTATGGCTACACCTTC. This gives the protein CASSLRELGGYGYTF.

The chain uses TRBV5-8 and TRBJ1-1; no definite D call. V was cut by 0 bases and J by 4 bases, with 7 bases left in between. Looked up from germline, CDR1 is SGHTS and CDR2 is YDEGEE. The CDR3 is 13 amino acids. The CDR3 here is CASSLALSTEAFF. DNA of the CDR3: TGTGCCAGCAGCTTGGCTTTGAGCACTGAAGCTTTCTTT.

This chain connects TRBV29-1 to TRBJ2-1; TRBD2 agrees at 8 bases. This CDR3 region has 13 residues. Looked up from germline, CDR1 is SQVTM and CDR2 is ANQGSEA. Trimming removed 5 bases from V and 6 bases from J; junction bases left unmatched: 6. The CDR3 here is CSVRETSVNEQFF. The CDR3 DNA follows: TGCAGCGTTCGGGAGACTAGCGTCAATGAGCAGTTCTTC.

This chain links TRBV27 with TRBJ2-7; 9 bases match TRBD1. With 5 bases clipped from V and 0 bases from J, the junction kept 2 bases outside the gene matches. CDR1 and CDR2 from the germline V gene are MNHEY and SMNVEV (reference sequence). This CDR3 spans 14 amino acids. The CDR3 region has the DNA TGTGCCAGCAGTGACAGGGGGTTCTCCTACGAGCAGTACTTC. Translated: CASSDRGFSYEQYF.

Only one count was recorded for this clone. The rearrangement joins TRBV19 to TRBJ1-2, with 8 nucleotides matching TRBD1. Germline V gene lookup returns CDR1 LNHDA and CDR2 SQIVND (reference sequence). Germline trimming cut 5 bases from V and 3 bases from J; bases unmatched to any gene: 8. CDR3 length: 15 amino acids. CDR3 sequence (DNA): TGTGCCAGTAGTGGTGCAGGGGGCGCTTACTATGGCTACACCTTC. This gives the protein CASSGAGGAYYGYTF.